This T cell receptor (beta chain) was sequenced in a study of neurological immune-mediated disorders. V lost 4 bases, J lost 5 bases, and 7 bases stayed unmatched. The length of the CDR3 is 14 residues. Germline lookup yields CDR1 SGHRS and CDR2 YFSETQ. The cDNA was synthesized by means of template-switch 5'RACE, which was carried out with 10-nucleotide random UMIs. Each CDR3 protein is one row after TCRdb ran MiXCR on the 5' RACE reads. The sample lists about 50,000 distinct CDR3 sequences; 10% were seen once. The table lists this clonotype with many counts. What it binds is not known. Study findings and constraints: HTLV-1-associated myelopathy led in TCR clonal expansion, while multiple sclerosis ranked lowest, below healthy controls.

The material sequenced was PBMCs. The TCR originated in a woman aged 40 to 50 with HTLV-1-associated myelopathy (HAM/TSP). V usage is TRBV5-1 and J usage is TRBJ2-7, with 9 bases identical to TRBD1. For the CDR3, the DNA is TGCGCCAGCAGCGCCGGGACAGGGTTCGACGAGCAGTACTTC. This translates into CASSAGTGFDEQYF.